This T cell receptor beta chain was captured in a study of OX40 agonist ivuxolimab in advanced cancers. Regarding the study in general: Ivuxolimab was a fully human IgG2 agonistic monoclonal antibody targeting the costimulatory receptor OX40 (CD134). Intravenous ivuxolimab was administered to patients every 2 weeks at six dose levels: 0.01, 0.1, 0.3, 1.5, 3 and 10 mg/kg. Among the 50 to 55 dose-escalation patients, about 19 had hepatocellular carcinoma, about 15 melanoma, 9 renal cell carcinoma and 9 head and neck cancer. In the dose-escalation cohort, approximately 83% of patients were male, and the mean age was 60 years with a range of roughly 23 to 90. Patients were allowed to have had prior anti-PD-1, anti-PD-L1 or anti-CTLA-4 therapy, and around two fifths of the dose-escalation patients had been treated with checkpoint inhibitors. Partial responses were achieved by three dose-escalation patients, of whom one had hepatocellular carcinoma and two had cutaneous melanoma. The purpose of peripheral TCRbeta sequencing was to test whether ivuxolimab changed TCR sequence diversity and led to clonal T-cell expansion. The paper covers the monotherapy dose-escalation part of the phase I ivuxolimab trial, which included N ≈ 52 patients. Results and caveats for the whole study, not just this receptor: After ivuxolimab, CD8+ T cells had more expanded clones than CD4+ T cells on average. Antigen specificity was not determined for the clonally expanded peripheral T cells. Low levels of normalized T-cell clonal expansion were also seen in some nonresponding patients. At doses from 0.1 to 3.0 mg/kg, clonal expansion was seen in both CD4+ and CD8+ blood T cells between baseline and week 6. In partial responders in the 0.1-3.0 mg/kg groups, normalized peripheral clonal expansion was found to be among the lowest, especially among CD8+ T cells.

For sequencing of the TCRbeta CDR3 region, genomic DNA was extracted from the sorted cells. The immunoSEQ Assay was used to sequence the TCRbeta CDR3 regions. Not all clones reach the TCRdb copy of this immuneACCESS table, which keeps in-frame sequences only. Checked studies attribute under half of the gap to unresolved V genes and leave the rest unexplained. Across this sample there are tens of thousands of clones, with 75% to 90% seen only once. Jointly, the top ten make up around 13% of the sample. The trial excluded patients who had a history of autoimmune disease or were on systemic immunosuppression. Peripheral blood for TCR sequencing was collected from all dose cohorts at baseline, on cycle 4 day 1, and on cycle 7 day 1. Samples were obtained from an open-label, multicenter, first-in-human phase I dose-escalation trial of ivuxolimab. The trial enrolled adults with locally advanced or metastatic head and neck squamous cell, hepatocellular, melanoma or renal cell carcinoma. Before TCR sequencing, CD4+ T cells and CD8+ T cells from peripheral blood were sorted into separate populations.

Remarks on this clone: It lacks a known antigen. Base-call qualities are not available, and no considerably larger clone is one nucleotide away.

The source was CD4+ or CD8+ T cells sorted from blood, collected in a trial of the OX40 agonist ivuxolimab. The clonotype originates from an adult with an advanced solid tumor such as melanoma, head and neck, liver or kidney cancer.

The nucleotide sequence reads TGCAGCGCCCTAGCTGGACTAACCAATGAGCAGTTCTTC. Translated, it reads CSALAGLTNEQFF. The chain is encoded by TRBV29-1 joined to TRBJ2-1, and perhaps TRBD2 as D gene, on 6 matching bases. CDR1 SQVTM and CDR2 ANQGSEA were looked up in the germline V gene. The CDR3 spans 13 residues, from the cysteine through the phenylalanine. The DNA shown is the 39-base CDR3, in frame from base 1. V and J lose 7 bases and 6 bases, and a span of 16 bases separates them.